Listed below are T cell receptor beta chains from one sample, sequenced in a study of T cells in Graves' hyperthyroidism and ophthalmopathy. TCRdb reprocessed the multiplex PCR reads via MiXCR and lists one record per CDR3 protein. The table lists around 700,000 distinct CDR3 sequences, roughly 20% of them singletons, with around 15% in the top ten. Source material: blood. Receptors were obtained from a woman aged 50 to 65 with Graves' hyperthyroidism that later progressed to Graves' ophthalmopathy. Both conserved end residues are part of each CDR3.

cdr3_aa: CSVGGQDTDTQYF
j_call: TRBJ2-3
cdr3_length: 13
v_call: TRBV29-1

cdr3_aa: CSAKAGAVNTEAFF
j_call: TRBJ1-1
cdr3_length: 14
v_call: TRBV20-1

cdr3_aa: CASRRGSRRGRTDTQYF
j_call: TRBJ2-3
cdr3_length: 17
v_call: TRBV6-1

cdr3_aa: CSAAGTGASPLHF
j_call: TRBJ1-6
cdr3_length: 13
v_call: TRBV20-1

cdr3_aa: CASRTGTGVHQPQHF
j_call: TRBJ1-5
cdr3_length: 15
v_call: TRBV19

cdr3_aa: CASSPSGTAGHGYTF
j_call: TRBJ1-2
cdr3_length: 15
v_call: TRBV18

cdr3_aa: CASSLAGTVHQPQHF
j_call: TRBJ1-5
cdr3_length: 15
v_call: TRBV12-3/TRBV12-4

cdr3_aa: CASSYTGGATGELFF
j_call: TRBJ2-2
cdr3_length: 15
v_call: TRBV7-6

cdr3_aa: CASSEPRDSDNTDTQYF
j_call: TRBJ2-3
cdr3_length: 17
v_call: TRBV6-1

cdr3_aa: CASSLVYSYEQYF
j_call: TRBJ2-7
cdr3_length: 13
v_call: TRBV7-8

cdr3_aa: CASSSLNRVENTEAFF
j_call: TRBJ1-1
cdr3_length: 16
v_call: TRBV2

cdr3_aa: CASSRGQGISYEQYF
j_call: TRBJ2-7
cdr3_length: 15
v_call: TRBV5-1

cdr3_aa: CASSQVALDPYNEQFF
j_call: TRBJ2-1
cdr3_length: 16
v_call: TRBV3-1

cdr3_aa: CASQPGNLEDNEQFF
j_call: TRBJ2-1
cdr3_length: 15
v_call: TRBV18

cdr3_aa: CASSHGQSGVPQHF
j_call: TRBJ1-5
cdr3_length: 14
v_call: TRBV3-1

cdr3_aa: CASWQGVEAFF
j_call: TRBJ1-1
cdr3_length: 11
v_call: TRBV6-1

cdr3_aa: CASSTGTYTTNEKLFF
j_call: TRBJ1-4
cdr3_length: 16
v_call: TRBV2

cdr3_aa: CASSQSDRGANTEAFF
j_call: TRBJ1-1
cdr3_length: 16
v_call: TRBV27

cdr3_aa: CASSVFSGANVLTF
j_call: TRBJ2-6
cdr3_length: 14
v_call: TRBV12-3/TRBV12-4

cdr3_aa: CASSDSQLNQPQHF
j_call: TRBJ1-5
cdr3_length: 14
v_call: TRBV6-2/TRBV6-3

cdr3_aa: CASSILKGATNEKLFF
j_call: TRBJ1-4
cdr3_length: 16
v_call: TRBV19

cdr3_aa: CSARKLAGADTQYF
j_call: TRBJ2-3
cdr3_length: 14
v_call: TRBV20-1

cdr3_aa: CASSPDGHLKTNYGYTF
j_call: TRBJ1-2
cdr3_length: 17
v_call: TRBV5-1

cdr3_aa: CASSFWGASGNTIYF
j_call: TRBJ1-3
cdr3_length: 15
v_call: TRBV12-3/TRBV12-4

cdr3_aa: CASSFRLASGQETQYF
j_call: TRBJ2-5
cdr3_length: 16
v_call: TRBV5-1

cdr3_aa: CASSGEGPAASGIFYNEQFF
j_call: TRBJ2-1
cdr3_length: 20
v_call: TRBV6-1

cdr3_aa: CASSFGGYDEQFF
j_call: TRBJ2-1
cdr3_length: 13
v_call: TRBV6-2/TRBV6-3

cdr3_aa: CASSSEKLGVANTGELFF
j_call: TRBJ2-2
cdr3_length: 18
v_call: TRBV7-3

cdr3_aa: CASSLGGGSSSGANVLTF
j_call: TRBJ2-6
cdr3_length: 18
v_call: TRBV5-1

cdr3_aa: CSASRGGDTQYF
j_call: TRBJ2-3
cdr3_length: 12
v_call: TRBV20-1

cdr3_aa: CASKARQGSYEQYF
j_call: TRBJ2-7
cdr3_length: 14
v_call: TRBV12-3/TRBV12-4

cdr3_aa: CASSFSQGRSNQPQHF
j_call: TRBJ1-5
cdr3_length: 16
v_call: TRBV5-8

cdr3_aa: CAWSPVQGLNEKLFF
j_call: TRBJ1-4
cdr3_length: 15
v_call: TRBV30

cdr3_aa: CASSYRDRGNSPLHF
j_call: TRBJ1-6
cdr3_length: 15
v_call: TRBV6-5

cdr3_aa: CSASSRNTEAFF
j_call: TRBJ1-1
cdr3_length: 12
v_call: TRBV20-1

cdr3_aa: CASSLPLNPQDTEAFF
j_call: TRBJ1-1
cdr3_length: 16
v_call: TRBV11-2

cdr3_aa: CSVVWSSYNEQFF
j_call: TRBJ2-1
cdr3_length: 13
v_call: TRBV29-1

cdr3_aa: CAFAGYSGNTIYF
j_call: TRBJ1-3
cdr3_length: 13
v_call: TRBV10-3

cdr3_aa: CASGATGPNEKLFF
j_call: TRBJ1-4
cdr3_length: 14
v_call: TRBV5-1

cdr3_aa: CASSLWREGRNIQYF
j_call: TRBJ2-4
cdr3_length: 15
v_call: TRBV28

cdr3_aa: CASSRGLIPAGELFF
j_call: TRBJ2-2
cdr3_length: 15
v_call: TRBV6-1

cdr3_aa: CSASSSGTDTQYF
j_call: TRBJ2-3
cdr3_length: 13
v_call: TRBV20-1

cdr3_aa: CASSVRPGGEKLFF
j_call: TRBJ1-4
cdr3_length: 14
v_call: TRBV9

cdr3_aa: CASSSRGGRQEKLFF
j_call: TRBJ1-4
cdr3_length: 15
v_call: TRBV9

cdr3_aa: CASSQPARAGELFF
j_call: TRBJ2-2
cdr3_length: 14
v_call: TRBV3-1

cdr3_aa: CASSPNDIIDEKLFF
j_call: TRBJ1-4
cdr3_length: 15
v_call: TRBV12-3/TRBV12-4

cdr3_aa: CASSVLQGDTEAFF
j_call: TRBJ1-1
cdr3_length: 14
v_call: TRBV9

cdr3_aa: CASSSSLVNTGELFF
j_call: TRBJ2-2
cdr3_length: 15
v_call: TRBV7-9

cdr3_aa: CASSNGQMNTEAFF
j_call: TRBJ1-1
cdr3_length: 14
v_call: TRBV5-1

cdr3_aa: CASSLGYGHSGADVLTF
j_call: TRBJ2-6
cdr3_length: 17
v_call: TRBV5-1

cdr3_aa: CASSLGAALGAQHF
j_call: TRBJ1-5
cdr3_length: 14
v_call: TRBV11-2

cdr3_aa: CASSRSGQLVEKLFF
j_call: TRBJ1-4
cdr3_length: 15
v_call: TRBV7-8

cdr3_aa: CASSLGSPSSYNEQFF
j_call: TRBJ2-1
cdr3_length: 16
v_call: TRBV11-1